The 21 T cell receptor beta chains reported below all come from one sample, sequenced in a study of OX40 agonist ivuxolimab in advanced cancers. Libraries were prepared by immunoSEQ multiplex PCR; TCRdb keeps only in-frame clonotypes and omits some of them. The table has tens of thousands of clones, 80% to 95% seen once. Sequencing was performed on CD4+ or CD8+ T cells sorted from blood, taken in a trial of the OX40 agonist ivuxolimab. The receptors were sampled from an adult with an advanced solid tumor such as melanoma, head and neck, liver or kidney cancer.

The chain carries TRBV28 and TRBJ2-2, with 7 bases aligning to TRBD1. The CDR3 is made up of 13 amino acids. V lost 6 bases to trimming and J lost 8 bases; unmatched junction nucleotides: 6. CDR1 is MDHEN and CDR2 is SYDVKM in the germline V gene. The CDR3 loop reads CASRKGAGGELFF. Written as DNA, the CDR3 is TGTGCCAGCAGAAAGGGGGCTGGTGGGGAGCTGTTTTTT.

The genes are TRBV28 and TRBJ2-7, with a weak D call TRBD2 (6 bases). In germline, CDR1 is MDHEN, CDR2 SYDVKM. The CDR3 is made up of 15 amino acids. V gave up 3 bases and J gave up 2 bases, with 14 bases separating them. The CDR3 nucleotides are TGTGCCAGCAGTTTCCCGCGGAGGGGTACCTACGAGCAGTACTTC. This sequence encodes CASSFPRRGTYEQYF.

The V gene is TRBV11-2, the J gene TRBJ1-3, with 8 bases aligning to TRBD1. The trim removed 5 bases at V and 3 bases at J, leaving 3 bases unmatched. Germline-derived CDR1 and CDR2 are SGHAT and FQNNGV. The CDR3 is 14 residues long. CDR3 in amino acids: CASSLQGVGNTIYF. CDR3 coding DNA: TGTGCCAGCAGCCTACAGGGGGTTGGAAACACCATATATTTT.

The chain has TRBV10-1 and TRBJ2-7; 10 bases fit TRBD2. Trimming cost V 5 bases and J 4 bases; bases outside gene matches: 8. In germline, CDR1 is WNHNN, CDR2 SYGVQD (reference sequence). This CDR3 comprises 15 residues. In DNA form, the CDR3 reads TGCGCCAGCAGTCCTTGGACTAGCGGTTCATACGAGCAGTACTTC. It yields the protein CASSPWTSGSYEQYF.

This clone showed up just once. This chain connects TRBV14 to TRBJ2-1; 9 positions match TRBD2. The V and J ends lost 7 bases and 6 bases, in that order; junction bases with no gene match: 10. The CDR3 extends over 15 amino acids. The germline V gene encodes CDR1 SGHDN and CDR2 FVKESK. The CDR3 sequence: CASTFLAGTVNEQFF. The CDR3 DNA follows: TGTGCCAGCACCTTCCTAGCGGGGACGGTCAATGAGCAGTTCTTC.

This chain joins TRBV7-6 and TRBJ2-7, with 8 positions matching TRBD2. CDR1 is SGHVS and CDR2 is FNYEAQ in the germline V gene. V dropped 1 base and J dropped 1; count of bases not matched to a gene: 6. This CDR3 has 16 amino acids. The CDR3 region has the DNA TGTGCCAGCAGCTTAGGTGGGACTAGTTTTTCCTACGAGCAGTACTTC. Its translation is CASSLGGTSFSYEQYF. The full variable domain, with the rest looked up from reference TRBV7-6 and TRBJ2-7, is GAGVSQSPRYKVTKRGQDVALRCDPISGHVSLYWYRQALGQGPEFLTYFNYEAQQDKSGLPNDRFSAERPEGSISTLTIQRTEQRDSAMYRCASSLGGTSFSYEQYFGPGTRLTVT.

V is TRBV28 and J is TRBJ2-3, with D unclear. Trimming removed 2 bases at V and 2 bases at J, with 8 bases between. The CDR3 has 14 amino acids. CDR1 is MDHEN and CDR2 is SYDVKM in the germline V gene. The CDR3, as DNA: TGTGCCAGCAGTTTAATTTTAGCCACAGATACGCAGTATTTT. Translating it yields CASSLILATDTQYF.

The chain carries TRBV7-3 and TRBJ2-1, with D unresolved. Trimming shortened V by 3 bases and J by 5 bases, and 5 bases separated the two germline ends. Germline CDR1 SGHTA, CDR2 FQGTGA. This CDR3 region has 12 residues. The CDR3 DNA sequence: TGTGCCAGCAGCTTTCTAGACAATGAGCAGTTCTTC. Translation: CASSFLDNEQFF.

The rearrangement joins TRBV2 to TRBJ2-5, with no clear D. This CDR3 comprises 12 residues. Trimming stripped 6 bases from V and 2 bases from J, with 7 bases between. From germline, CDR1 is SNHLY and CDR2 FYNNEI. The CDR3 loop reads CASRQEQETQYF. DNA of the CDR3: TGTGCCAGCAGACAAGAGCAAGAGACCCAGTACTTC.

This sequence joins TRBV6-6 and TRBJ1-2; D uncertain. Looked up from germline, CDR1 is MNHNY and CDR2 is SVGAGI (reference sequence). With 0 bases removed from V and 8 bases from J, the gap between germline ends came to 13 bases. The CDR3 extends over 14 amino acids. The CDR3 sequence: CASSYSRLTGGYTF. CDR3 in DNA: TGTGCCAGCAGTTACTCGAGGCTGACTGGGGGCTACACCTTC.

This sequence joins TRBV4-2 and TRBJ1-6; TRBD1 agrees at 10 bases. CDR1 is LGHNA, CDR2 YNFKEQ, per germline. The CDR3 is 17 residues long. J lost 7 bases, V lost 1 base, and 7 bases had no gene match. CDR3 coding DNA: TGTGCCAGCAGCCAAGCGGGGGGGACAGGGGCCAATTCACCCCTCCACTTT. This gives the protein CASSQAGGTGANSPLHF.

The genes are TRBV28 and TRBJ2-4; TRBD1 agrees at 7 bases. After removal of 5 bases from V and 3 bases from J, the junction contained 7 bases not matched to a gene. This CDR3 has 15 amino acids. In germline, CDR1 is MDHEN, CDR2 SYDVKM. The CDR3 DNA follows: TGTGCCAGCAGTCCACAGGGGTACGGCAAAAACATTCAGTACTTC. Protein product: CASSPQGYGKNIQYF. Full variable domain (remainder filled in from reference TRBV28 and TRBJ2-4): DVKVTQSSRYLVKRTGEKVFLECVQDMDHENMFWYRQDPGLGLRLIYFSYDVKMKEKGDIPEGYSVSREKKERFSLILESASTNQTSMYLCASSPQGYGKNIQYFGAGTRLSVL.

The genes are TRBV30 and TRBJ1-6; D not certain. The V gene lost 4 bases and the J gene lost 7 bases, with 11 bases spanning the gap. CDR3 length equals 13 residues. Germline lookup yields CDR1 GTSNPN and CDR2 SVGIG (reference sequence). The CDR3 sequence: CAWKHLANSPLHF. CDR3 nucleotides: TGTGCCTGGAAACACCTGGCGAATTCACCCCTCCACTTT.

This clone was seen just once. CDR3 sequence reads: CASSFKTPANTGELFF. CDR3 coding DNA: TGTGCCAGCAGCTTCAAGACACCCGCGAACACCGGGGAGCTGTTTTTT. V and J are TRBV7-9 and TRBJ2-2; no firm D call. V shed 3 bases and J shed 0 bases, with 11 bases lying between them. Germline V gene lookup returns CDR1 SEHNR and CDR2 FQNEAQ (reference sequence). The CDR3 totals 16 residues.

This clone has more than one count but fewer than ten. V and J are TRBV11-2 and TRBJ1-2, with 8 bases identical to TRBD1. Germline CDR1 is SGHAT and CDR2 is FQNNGV. This CDR3 comprises 15 residues. Germline trimming cut 0 bases from V and 7 bases from J; bases unmatched to any gene: 7. The chain's CDR3 is CASSLEGQGAAGYTF. The CDR3 nucleotides are TGTGCCAGCAGCTTAGAAGGGCAGGGGGCTGCTGGCTACACCTTC.

This sequence joins TRBV18 and TRBJ2-6; D is uncertain. From germline, CDR1 is KGHSH and CDR2 LQKENI. The CDR3 extends over 16 amino acids. V was trimmed by 3 bases and J by 2 bases, leaving 11 bases between them. For the CDR3, the DNA is TGTGCCAGCTCACCGAGAGGACGGGCTGGGGCCAACGTCCTGACTTTC. It specifies CASSPRGRAGANVLTF.

CDR3 amino acids: CASSFTRTSAEQYF. The CDR3 bases are TGTGCCAGCAGCTTCACCCGGACTAGCGCCGAGCAGTACTTC. This chain uses TRBV7-9 with TRBJ2-7; 9 bases match TRBD2. The CDR3 sequence is 14 residues long. V lost 3 bases to trimming and J lost 6 bases; unmatched junction nucleotides: 6. Germline V CDR1 and CDR2: SEHNR, FQNEAQ (reference sequence). The variable domain in full, with the rest retrieved from reference TRBV7-9 and TRBJ2-7, is DTGVSQNPRHKITKRGQNVTFRCDPISEHNRLYWYRQTLGQGPEFLTYFQNEAQLEKSRLLSDRFSAERPKGSFSTLEIQRTEQGDSAMYLCASSFTRTSAEQYFGPGTRLTVT.

V is TRBV6-1 and J is TRBJ2-5; perhaps D is TRBD1 or TRBD2 (5 bases each). The germline CDR1 and CDR2 sequences are MNHNS and SASEGT. The length of the CDR3 is 14 residues. V lost 2 bases and J lost 5, with 12 bases in between. CDR3 sequence (DNA): TGTGCCAGCAGTGAATCGTTGAGGGGCGAGACCCAGTACTTC. Protein product: CASSESLRGETQYF.

V is TRBV4-2 and J is TRBJ1-2, with 8 bases that match TRBD1. The CDR3 loop spans 16 amino acids. Germline V gene lookup returns CDR1 LGHNA and CDR2 YNFKEQ. V gave up 0 bases and J gave up 4 bases; unmatched junction bases: 7. The CDR3 is CASSQDGTGSRYGYTF. The CDR3 DNA is TGTGCCAGCAGCCAAGACGGGACAGGTTCACGCTATGGCTACACCTTC.

This clone was detected only once. V usage is TRBV14 and J usage is TRBJ2-5; D tentatively fits TRBD1 or TRBD2 (5 bases each). CDR1 SGHDN and CDR2 FVKESK come from the germline V gene. Trimming stripped 1 base from V and 7 bases from J, with 10 bases between. CDR3 length: 13 residues. DNA for the CDR3: TGTGCCAGCAGCCAAGTGGGGACGGTGACCCAGTACTTC. This sequence encodes CASSQVGTVTQYF.

CDR3 residues: CASSLQGAPLYGYTF. The CDR3 nucleotides are TGTGCCAGCAGTTTACAGGGGGCGCCCCTCTATGGCTACACCTTC. This chain connects TRBV28 to TRBJ1-2, with 8 bases that match TRBD1. CDR3 length: 15 residues. V gave up 2 bases and J gave up 4 bases; unmatched junction bases: 6. Germline V lookup: CDR1 MDHEN, CDR2 SYDVKM.